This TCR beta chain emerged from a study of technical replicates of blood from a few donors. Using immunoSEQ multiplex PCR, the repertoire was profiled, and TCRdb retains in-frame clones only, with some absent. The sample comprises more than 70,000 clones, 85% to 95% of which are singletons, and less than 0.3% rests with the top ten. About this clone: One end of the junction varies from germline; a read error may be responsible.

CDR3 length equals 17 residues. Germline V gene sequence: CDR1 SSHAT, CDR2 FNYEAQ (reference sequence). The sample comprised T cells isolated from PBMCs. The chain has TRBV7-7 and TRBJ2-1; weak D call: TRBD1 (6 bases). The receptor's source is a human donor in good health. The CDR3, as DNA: TGTGCTAGCAGCCCAGGGGCTGACAGGTTGAACTACAATGAGCAGTTCTTC. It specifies CASSPGADRLNYNEQFF.